These 3 T cell receptor beta chains came from one sample sequenced in a study of neurological immune-mediated disorders. MiXCR, applied by TCRdb to the 5' RACE reads, yields one record per CDR3 protein. The sample consists of 120,000 or so distinct CDR3 sequences, about 3.2% of them appearing once. Sequencing used PBMCs. Receptor source: a woman aged 30 to 39 with multiple sclerosis.

This clonotype was counted a single time. J is TRBJ2-1 and V is TRBV27; TRBD2 matches 11 bases. V lost 0 bases, J lost 1 base, and 14 bases stayed unmatched. In germline, CDR1 is MNHEY, CDR2 SMNVEV (reference sequence). The CDR3 covers 21 residues. For the CDR3, the DNA is TGTGCCAGCAGTTTATCGATTGGACTAGCGGGTGGGCCCATTTCCTACAATGAGCAGTTCTTC. Its protein is CASSLSIGLAGGPISYNEQFF.

This clonotype was picked up many times. J is TRBJ2-7 and V is TRBV19; 12 nucleotides align to TRBD1. V gave up 4 bases and J gave up 4 bases; unmatched junction bases: 2. Germline loops: CDR1 LNHDA, CDR2 SQIVND (reference sequence). CDR3 length equals 14 residues. CDR3 region: CASSRGQGAYEQYF. The CDR3, as DNA: TGTGCCAGTAGTAGGGGACAGGGGGCGTACGAGCAGTACTTC.

Many counts were recorded for this clonotype. The chain carries TRBV5-5 and TRBJ2-7; a possible D gene is TRBD2 (6 bases). The CDR3 has 15 residues. CDR1 and CDR2 from the germline V gene are SGHKS and YYEKEE (reference sequence). Trimming removed 2 bases from V and 3 bases from J, with 15 bases in between. CDR3 region: CASSLSGTGDYEQYF. The DNA for the CDR3 is TGTGCCAGCAGCTTATCCGGGACTGGGGACTACGAGCAGTACTTC.